These 28 T cell receptor beta chains share one sample of origin, sequenced in a study of quantifying T cell responses using KT2 cells. Study-wide background: RNA was reverse transcribed with TCR alpha and beta constant-region primers.

A single-stranded UMI oligo with SP2 sequence was ligated to cDNA 3' ends. The first PCR ran three to four cycles with an equimolar RC1.1 and RC1.2 beta primer mix. Via MiXCR, TCRdb re-called the UMI-ligation and nested PCR reads, giving one row per CDR3 protein. The table includes some 48,000 distinct CDR3 sequences, under 14% detected once. The sequenced material came from PBMCs spiked with cells of the T cell clone KT2. These receptors all stem from a human donor.

The chain uses TRBV9 and TRBJ1-2, with D possibly being TRBD1 (5 bases). This CDR3 is 15 amino acids long. Trimming took 5 bases from V and 2 from J, leaving 16 bases between them. The germline V gene encodes CDR1 SGDLS and CDR2 YYNGEE. DNA of the CDR3: TGTGCCAGCAGTCGGGGCTTGGGACGGAACTATGGCTACACCTTC. Protein product: CASSRGLGRNYGYTF. Drawing the rest from reference TRBV9 and TRBJ1-2, the complete variable domain is DSGVTQTPKHLITATGQRVTLRCSPRSGDLSVYWYQQSLDQGLQFLIQYYNGEERAKGNILERFSAQQFPDLHSELNLSSLELGDSALYFCASSRGLGRNYGYTFGSGTRLTVV.

The chain has TRBV9 and TRBJ1-1, with D tentatively TRBD1 (6 bases). The V end was cut by 2 bases, the J end by 1 base, with 12 bases between. The CDR3 consists of 15 residues. Per the germline V gene, CDR1 is SGDLS and CDR2 is YYNGEE. DNA of the CDR3: TGTGCCAGCAGCGTTGGGCGGGGACAGAACACTGAAGCTTTCTTT. Protein sequence: CASSVGRGQNTEAFF.

This clonotype was seen a few times. This chain uses TRBV4-1 with TRBJ1-2; D is unresolved. The V end was cut by 3 bases, the J end by 2 bases, with 13 bases between. CDR3 length: 15 amino acids. CDR1 and CDR2 (germline): MGHRA, YSYEKL. CDR3 nucleotide sequence: TGCGCCAGCAGCCAGCCTACGGCGGTAAACTATGGCTACACCTTC. Translated, it gives CASSQPTAVNYGYTF.

This clonotype was counted ten times or more. The rearrangement joins TRBV28 to TRBJ2-7, with D hard to call. The CDR3 is made up of 16 amino acids. V lost 5 bases to trimming and J lost 0 bases, with 17 bases between them. The V gene's germline CDR1 is MDHEN and CDR2 SYDVKM. CDR3 sequence (DNA): TGTGCCAGCAGTATCCTCGTGACTTTCAGCTCCTACGAGCAGTACTTC. This encodes CASSILVTFSSYEQYF.

V usage is TRBV24-1 and J usage is TRBJ1-3; D is perhaps TRBD1 (6 bases). The CDR3 consists of 20 residues. Trimming took off 10 bases at V and 1 base at J, with 31 bases between the two ends. Germline assignment: CDR1 KGHDR and CDR2 SFDVKD. CDR3 coding DNA: TGTGCCACTGGAATGTGGGCCTCGGAACCGGGACACGAGTCTGGAAACACCATATATTTT. Its translation: CATGMWASEPGHESGNTIYF.

This chain connects TRBV6-2 or TRBV6-3 to TRBJ2-1; D is possibly TRBD2 (5 bases). This CDR3 has 14 residues. The germline gives CDR1 MNHEY, CDR2 SVGEGT. Deletions cut 7 bases from V and 6 bases from J, with 16 bases between. CDR3 amino acids: CASTRTPEGNEQFF. CDR3 in DNA: TGTGCCAGCACCCGAACTCCCGAGGGCAATGAGCAGTTCTTC.

This clonotype was observed at least ten times. The gene calls are TRBV12-3 or TRBV12-4 and TRBJ2-7; TRBD2 matches 8 bases. The V gene end was trimmed by 6 bases and the J gene end by 2 bases; junction bases not matched to a gene: 12. This CDR3 has 16 residues. Here the CDR3 reads CASSRAGTSYPYEQYF. CDR3 DNA: TGTGCCAGCAGCCGAGCCGGGACTAGTTATCCCTACGAGCAGTACTTC.

This clonotype was seen many times. DNA for the CDR3: TGTGCCAGCAGCACATATAGGGATGAGCAGTTCTTC. Its protein product is CASSTYRDEQFF. The chain employs TRBV7-2 and TRBJ2-1; D uncertain. The CDR3 has 12 residues. V shed 5 bases and J shed 8 bases, with 10 bases lying between them. Per germline, CDR1 SGHTA and CDR2 FQGNSA.

The chain links TRBV9 to TRBJ2-7; TRBD1 matches 9 bases. The CDR3 sequence is 15 residues long. Germline CDR1 SGDLS, CDR2 YYNGEE. V lost 0 bases to trimming and J lost 6 bases; unmatched junction nucleotides: 7. This chain's CDR3 is CASSVGTGGTGEQYF. In DNA form, the CDR3 reads TGTGCCAGCAGCGTAGGAACAGGGGGCACAGGCGAGCAGTACTTC.

This clonotype occurred many times. The V call is TRBV11-3, the J call TRBJ2-3; TRBD2 is a possible D gene (5 bases). Germline V CDR1 and CDR2: SGHNT, YENEEA. This CDR3 contains 13 residues. Trimming removed 4 bases at V and 1 base at J, with 6 bases between. The CDR3: CASSSRGTDTQYF. Here the CDR3 DNA reads TGTGCCAGCAGCTCGAGGGGCACAGATACGCAGTATTTT. Looking up the rest from reference TRBV11-3 and TRBJ2-3 gives the full variable domain: EAGVVQSPRYKIIEKKQPVAFWCNPISGHNTLYWYLQNLGQGPELLIRYENEEAVDDSQLPKDRFSAERLKGVDSTLKIQPAELGDSAVYLCASSSRGTDTQYFGPGTRLTVL.

At least ten counts were recorded for this clonotype. The CDR3 is CASSERGRTQYF. CDR3 bases: TGTGCCAGCAGTGAGCGGGGAAGGACCCAGTACTTC. V gene TRBV25-1 combines with J gene TRBJ2-5, with D maybe TRBD2 (6 bases). Trimming pared 3 bases from V and 7 bases from J, leaving 9 bases between. CDR1 is MGHDK, CDR2 SYGVNS, per germline. The CDR3 is 12 amino acids.

The chain has TRBV20-1 and TRBJ1-1; no clear D gene. Trimming pared 3 bases from V and 6 bases from J, leaving 14 bases between. Germline loops: CDR1 DFQATT, CDR2 SNEGSKA (reference sequence). There are 13 residues in the CDR3. The CDR3 DNA reads TGCAGTGCTAGTAGGCTGCCTTCAGCTGAAGCTTTCTTT. It encodes CSASRLPSAEAFF.

This clonotype was counted ten times or more. This chain links TRBV20-1 with TRBJ1-1, with 11 bases identical to TRBD1. The CDR3 has 12 residues. CDR1 and CDR2 from the germline V gene are DFQATT and SNEGSKA (reference sequence). V gave up 5 bases and J gave up 4 bases; unmatched junction bases: 0. CDR3: CSAGQGATEAFF. The CDR3 DNA reads as TGCAGTGCTGGACAGGGGGCCACTGAAGCTTTCTTT.

The chain recombines TRBV20-1 with TRBJ1-2; D uncertain. This CDR3 has 8 amino acids. Per the germline V gene, CDR1 is DFQATT and CDR2 is SNEGSKA (reference sequence). The CDR3 is CRPGGYTF. The DNA of the CDR3 is TGCAGGCCCGGGGGCTACACCTTC.

This clonotype was picked up many times. V and J are TRBV20-1 and TRBJ1-5; 8 bases are shared with TRBD1. CDR1 and CDR2 from the germline V gene are DFQATT and SNEGSKA (reference sequence). V lost 3 bases, J lost 1 base, and 8 bases stayed unmatched. The CDR3 is made up of 16 amino acids. This chain's CDR3 is CSASQGASGSNQPQHF. CDR3 nucleotide sequence: TGCAGTGCTAGTCAGGGGGCTTCGGGAAGCAATCAGCCCCAGCATTTT.

This clonotype has only a few counts. This chain links TRBV28 with TRBJ1-5; 9 positions match TRBD1. V shed 6 bases and J 3 bases; nucleotides not matched to a gene: 9. The CDR3 loop spans 16 amino acids. Germline V gene data show CDR1 as MDHEN and CDR2 as SYDVKM. The CDR3 DNA follows: TGTGCCAGCAGATCCCCGGGACAGGGATTCAATCAGCCCCAGCATTTT. Protein: CASRSPGQGFNQPQHF.

The genes are TRBV4-1 and TRBJ1-5, with D hard to call. This CDR3 has 12 amino acids. Germline CDR1 and CDR2: MGHRA and YSYEKL. V shed 2 bases and J shed 7 bases, with 6 bases lying between them. CDR3 sequence: CASSQPGQPQHF. Written as DNA, the CDR3 is TGCGCCAGCAGCCAACCGGGGCAGCCCCAGCATTTT.

This clonotype was counted ten times or more. The V call is TRBV7-9, the J call TRBJ2-3; 12 nucleotides match TRBD2. V dropped 6 bases and J dropped 4; count of bases not matched to a gene: 5. The germline gives CDR1 SEHNR, CDR2 FQNEAQ (reference sequence). The CDR3 covers 15 residues. The CDR3 sequence: CASSLTSGSSDTQYF. For the CDR3, the DNA is TGTGCCAGCAGTTTGACTAGCGGGAGTTCAGATACGCAGTATTTT.

This clonotype was found many times. The chain combines TRBV6-5 with TRBJ1-1; D is unclear. Per the germline V gene, CDR1 is MNHEY and CDR2 is SVGAGI. This CDR3 has 13 residues. Trimming shortened V by 8 bases and J by 1 base, and 11 bases separated the two germline ends. CDR3 in amino acids: CASRQTQNTEAFF. DNA of the CDR3: TGTGCCAGCCGGCAAACGCAGAACACTGAAGCTTTCTTT.

J is TRBJ1-6 and V is TRBV14; 7 bases are a match to TRBD1. Germline V gene sequence: CDR1 SGHDN, CDR2 FVKESK. This CDR3 contains 14 residues. Losses at the gene ends were 0 bases for V and 10 bases for J; bases not matched to a gene: 3. This CDR3 is CASSQENRGSPLHF. The CDR3 region has the DNA TGTGCCAGCAGCCAAGAGAACAGGGGATCACCCCTCCACTTT.

This clonotype was found a few times. This chain uses TRBV6-4 with TRBJ2-3; TRBD2 is a possible D gene (5 bases). The CDR3 loop spans 13 amino acids. V shed 4 bases and J shed 0 bases, with 5 bases lying between them. The V gene's germline CDR1 is MRHNA and CDR2 SNTAGT. This chain's CDR3 is CASSGGSTDTQYF. CDR3 nucleotides: TGTGCCAGCAGTGGCGGGAGCACAGATACGCAGTATTTT.

This clonotype occurred a few times. The chain links TRBV29-1 to TRBJ2-7; 12 bases are a match to TRBD2. Germline V gene lookup returns CDR1 SQVTM and CDR2 ANQGSEA. The CDR3 is 14 residues long. The trim removed 8 bases at V and 0 bases at J, leaving 5 bases unmatched. CDR3 in DNA: TGCAGCCTAGCGACTAGCGGGAGCTCCTACGAGCAGTACTTC. Translated: CSLATSGSSYEQYF.

This clonotype was counted only a few times. The CDR3 DNA follows: TGTGCCAGCAGCTTAGGAGGCGGGAGGGGCACAGATACGCAGTATTTT. Its translation: CASSLGGGRGTDTQYF. V is TRBV11-3 and J is TRBJ2-3, with 9 bases identical to TRBD2. This CDR3 comprises 16 residues. From germline, CDR1 is SGHNT and CDR2 YENEEA. Trimming took 1 base from V and 1 from J; bases not matched to a gene: 3.

The chain recombines TRBV11-3 with TRBJ2-7, with 9 bases lining up with TRBD1. Germline CDR1 is SGHNT and CDR2 is YENEEA. CDR3 size: 14 residues. The J segment lost 3 bases and the V segment lost 4 bases, leaving 4 bases of the junction unmatched. For the CDR3, the DNA is TGTGCCAGCAGCTCCCCGGACAGGGGCTACGAGCAGTACTTC. Translated, it gives CASSSPDRGYEQYF.

This clonotype came up many times. V usage is TRBV2 and J usage is TRBJ1-5; unclear D gene. Germline V CDR1 and CDR2: SNHLY, FYNNEI. CDR3 length: 14 residues. V shed 0 bases and J shed 1 base, with 4 bases lying between them. CDR3 loop: CASSEASSNQPQHF. In DNA form, the CDR3 reads TGTGCCAGCAGTGAAGCTTCGAGCAATCAGCCCCAGCATTTT.

This clonotype was recorded at least ten times. This rearrangement joins TRBV7-9 to TRBJ1-5, with a tentative D call TRBD1 (5 bases). Trimming removed 0 bases from V and 7 bases from J, with 13 bases in between. In germline, CDR1 is SEHNR, CDR2 FQNEAQ (reference sequence). CDR3 length equals 15 residues. The CDR3 bases are TGTGCCAGCAGCTTAGCGCTCGGGGGGGGGCAGCCCCAGCATTTT. Amino acids: CASSLALGGGQPQHF.

This clonotype was counted between two and nine times. The gene calls are TRBV6-5 and TRBJ1-1, with 8 bases lining up with TRBD1. Germline lookup yields CDR1 MNHEY and CDR2 SVGAGI. The CDR3 consists of 15 residues. The junction had 5 bases not matched to a gene; V was cut back by 5 bases and J by 0 bases. The CDR3: CASSQGARVNTEAFF. The CDR3, as DNA: TGTGCCAGCAGTCAGGGGGCGCGGGTGAACACTGAAGCTTTCTTT.

V gene TRBV5-1 combines with J gene TRBJ1-1, with D unresolved. From germline, CDR1 is SGHRS and CDR2 YFSETQ. V lost 4 bases to trimming and J lost 0 bases, with 16 bases between them. The CDR3 length is 16 residues. The CDR3 nucleotides read TGCGCCAGCAGCCCTCGAAGTACATCAGTGAACACTGAAGCTTTCTTT. Its translation: CASSPRSTSVNTEAFF.